The 28 T cell receptor beta chains below come from one sample, sequenced in a study of blood T cell repertoires in COVID-19. Clones were read by immunoSEQ multiplex PCR, and TCRdb kept only the in-frame ones, dropping some. The sample consists of about 200,000 clones, 84% of them appearing once. Sample: peripheral blood. All receptors come from a man aged 45-65 years with active or convalescent COVID-19.

This clone was counted only a few times. The rearrangement links TRBV9 to TRBJ1-4; D is uncertain. V lost 0 bases and J lost 4, with 7 bases in between. The CDR3 is made up of 14 amino acids. Germline CDR1 is SGDLS and CDR2 is YYNGEE. The DNA of the CDR3 is TGTGCCAGCAGCGTAGGAGGGCTTAATGAAAAACTGTTTTTT. The encoded protein is CASSVGGLNEKLFF.

V gene TRBV10-3 combines with J gene TRBJ2-2; possibly TRBD2 for D (8 bases). Trimming took 0 bases from V and 4 from J, leaving 21 bases between them. The CDR3 sequence is 19 residues long. The germline V gene has CDR1 ENHRY and CDR2 SYGVKD. CDR3 sequence reads: CAISESSGRQGGFTGELFF. The CDR3 DNA sequence: TGTGCCATCAGTGAGTCGAGCGGGAGACAGGGAGGATTCACCGGGGAGCTGTTTTTT.

This sequence joins TRBV2 and TRBJ2-3; possibly TRBD2 for D (6 bases). Trimming took off 3 bases at V and 0 bases at J, with 10 bases between the two ends. Germline assignment: CDR1 SNHLY and CDR2 FYNNEI. This CDR3 is 15 amino acids long. As DNA, the CDR3 is TGTGCCAGCAGTGAGGCAGGAGGGAGCACAGATACGCAGTATTTT. This translates into CASSEAGGSTDTQYF.

The chain has TRBV4-3 and TRBJ1-1; 12 bases are shared with TRBD1. V shed 6 bases and J 4 bases; nucleotides not matched to a gene: 15. Germline CDR1 is LGHNA and CDR2 is YSLEER. This CDR3 comprises 18 residues. DNA for the CDR3: TGCGCCAGCAGTGAGCTCTTGGGACAGGGGGCGTTAGGCACTGAAGCTTTCTTT. As protein: CASSELLGQGALGTEAFF.

J is TRBJ2-1 and V is TRBV21-1; TRBD1 is the table's D call and was not checked against the DNA. TRBV21-1 is assigned pseudogene status. The CDR3 spans 16 residues. Here the CDR3 reads CASSKLRQGSPNEQFF. CDR3 nucleotides: TGTGCCAGCAGCAAACTTCGACAGGGTTCCCCCAATGAGCAGTTCTTC.

The chain is built from TRBV7-6 and TRBJ1-1; D is unresolved. Trimming took 1 base from V and 0 from J, leaving 15 bases between them. The CDR3 is 17 amino acids. CDR1 is SGHVS, CDR2 FNYEAQ, per germline. CDR3 DNA sequence: TGTGCCAGCAGCTTAGGGAGGAGAGGAAGGATGAACACTGAAGCTTTCTTT. Translated: CASSLGRRGRMNTEAFF.

The CDR3 sequence: CATSEPGRTGRDYGYTF. The CDR3 bases are TGTGCCACCAGTGAGCCCGGCCGGACCGGGAGGGACTATGGCTACACCTTC. This chain uses TRBV24-1 with TRBJ1-2; D gene uncertain. V lost 4 bases, J lost 3 bases, and 20 bases lay in between. The CDR3 extends over 17 amino acids. Germline lookup yields CDR1 KGHDR and CDR2 SFDVKD.

This chain connects TRBV28 to TRBJ1-2, with D hard to call. Trimming stripped 3 bases from V and 2 bases from J, with 7 bases between. Germline-derived CDR1 and CDR2 are MDHEN and SYDVKM. The CDR3 consists of 13 residues. CDR3: CASSFKLNYGYTF. CDR3 bases: TGTGCCAGCAGTTTTAAGCTCAACTATGGCTACACCTTC.

This chain joins TRBV18 and TRBJ2-3, with D possibly matching TRBD2 (6 bases). Looked up from germline, CDR1 is KGHSH and CDR2 is LQKENI. V lost 3 bases and J 4 bases, leaving 20 bases between the germline ends. The CDR3 length is 17 residues. The CDR3 coding sequence is TGTGCCAGCTCACCCCAATCGGCCCAGAGGAGGGCAGATACGCAGTATTTT. It translates to CASSPQSAQRRADTQYF.

The chain combines TRBV10-3 with TRBJ2-1; 10 nucleotides align to TRBD2. CDR1 and CDR2 from the germline V gene are ENHRY and SYGVKD. This CDR3 contains 15 residues. Germline trimming cut 3 bases from V and 4 bases from J; bases unmatched to any gene: 3. The chain's CDR3 is CAISDSGGTYNEQFF. As DNA, the CDR3 is TGTGCCATCAGTGATAGCGGGGGGACTTACAATGAGCAGTTCTTC.

This clone appeared many times. The rearrangement uses TRBV28 and TRBJ1-5, with D tentatively TRBD1 (5 bases). Looked up from germline, CDR1 is MDHEN and CDR2 is SYDVKM. Trimming removed 6 bases from V and 5 bases from J, with 14 bases in between. This CDR3 spans 14 amino acids. Here the CDR3 reads CASRPAGVHQPQHF. The CDR3 coding sequence is TGTGCCAGCAGACCGGCGGGGGTTCATCAGCCCCAGCATTTT.

The sample holds a few counts of this clone. The rearrangement uses TRBV12-3 or TRBV12-4 and TRBJ1-2; D unresolved. The CDR3 length is 13 residues. V lost 3 bases, J lost 5 bases, and 10 bases lay in between. Written as DNA, the CDR3 is TGTGCCAGCAGTTTTGGCCCGCAATATGGCTACACCTTC. This gives the protein CASSFGPQYGYTF.

The chain employs TRBV4-3 and TRBJ1-1; D is perhaps TRBD1 (6 bases). CDR1 is LGHNA and CDR2 is YSLEER in the germline V gene. This CDR3 is built from 15 residues. Trimming removed 4 bases from V and 6 bases from J, with 18 bases in between. This CDR3 is CASSPQSTGRAEAFF. The CDR3 DNA follows: TGCGCCAGCAGCCCCCAGAGTACAGGGAGGGCTGAAGCTTTCTTT.

This clone was seen once. The rearrangement uses TRBV2 and TRBJ1-1; D might be TRBD1 (6 bases). The ends were cut back, 5 bases at V and 5 bases at J, with 15 bases in the middle. This CDR3 has 14 amino acids. The germline gives CDR1 SNHLY, CDR2 FYNNEI. CDR3 nucleotide sequence: TGTGCCAGCAGTCCAGGGGATTTCACGACTGAAGCTTTCTTT. Protein product: CASSPGDFTTEAFF.

The chain employs TRBV5-6 and TRBJ1-1; 10 bases match TRBD1. Germline V gives CDR1 SGHDT, CDR2 YYEEEE. The J segment lost 11 bases and the V segment lost 4 bases, leaving 8 bases of the junction unmatched. There are 13 residues in the CDR3. The CDR3 region has the DNA TGTGCCAGCAGCCCCGGGACAGGGGAGACGGCTTTCTTT. This codes for CASSPGTGETAFF.

This chain joins TRBV30 and TRBJ2-1; TRBD2 matches 7 bases. The CDR3 sequence is 14 residues long. With V trimmed by 3 bases and J by 3 bases, 5 bases remained unmatched. Germline loops: CDR1 GTSNPN, CDR2 SVGIG (reference sequence). CDR3 in DNA: TGTGCCTGGAGCGGGCGGGAGATCTACAATGAGCAGTTCTTC. Protein: CAWSGREIYNEQFF.

V gene TRBV29-1 combines with J gene TRBJ2-7; TRBD2 matches at 8 bases. Germline CDR1 reads SQVTM; CDR2 reads ANQGSEA. This CDR3 is 16 amino acids long. Trimming took 6 bases from V and 8 from J; bases not matched to a gene: 21. CDR3 residues: CSVAIPPGGDLLKQYF. The CDR3 bases are TGCAGCGTGGCAATTCCACCGGGGGGGGACCTCTTGAAGCAGTACTTC.

The gene calls are TRBV7-9 and TRBJ1-4, with TRBD1 matching over 7 bases. This CDR3 comprises 18 residues. V lost 5 bases and J lost 0; bases outside the gene matches: 12. CDR1 is SEHNR, CDR2 FQNEAQ, per germline (reference sequence). The CDR3 DNA reads TGTGCCAGCAGCCGTGGGACAGTCTTTACTGCAACTAATGAAAAACTGTTTTTT. Translating it yields CASSRGTVFTATNEKLFF. Together with reference TRBV7-9 and TRBJ1-4, the CDR3 gives the full variable domain: DTGVSQNPRHKITKRGQNVTFRCDPISEHNRLYWYRQTLGQGPEFLTYFQNEAQLEKSRLLSDRFSAERPKGSFSTLEIQRTEQGDSAMYLCASSRGTVFTATNEKLFFGSGTQLSVL.

The CDR3 here is CASSLSLSSGYTF. The CDR3 nucleotides read TGTGCCAGCAGTTTATCCCTGTCTAGTGGCTACACCTTC. The chain links TRBV12-3 or TRBV12-4 to TRBJ1-2; D unresolved. CDR3 length: 13 amino acids. Trimming took 2 bases from V and 7 from J, leaving 11 bases between them.

This clone was counted a few times. The chain carries TRBV11-2 and TRBJ1-2; D perhaps matches TRBD1 (6 bases). The V gene's germline CDR1 is SGHAT and CDR2 FQNNGV. The CDR3 length is 17 residues. Trimming cost V 0 bases and J 4 bases, with 18 bases left between them. The chain's CDR3 is CASSLESQGRLGYGYTF. The DNA of the CDR3 is TGTGCCAGCAGCTTAGAGTCCCAGGGGCGGTTGGGCTATGGCTACACCTTC.

The V call is TRBV7-9, the J call TRBJ2-1; TRBD2 aligns across 13 bases. The CDR3 runs to 19 residues. Per the germline V gene, CDR1 is SEHNR and CDR2 is FQNEAQ (reference sequence). V trimming: 5 bases; J trimming: 0 bases; junction bases outside the gene matches: 10. The CDR3 reads CASSPMGLAGRGSYNEQFF. As DNA, the CDR3 is TGTGCCAGCAGCCCAATGGGACTAGCGGGGAGGGGCTCCTACAATGAGCAGTTCTTC. Variable domain in full (rest from reference TRBV7-9 and TRBJ2-1): DTGVSQNPRHKITKRGQNVTFRCDPISEHNRLYWYRQTLGQGPEFLTYFQNEAQLEKSRLLSDRFSAERPKGSFSTLEIQRTEQGDSAMYLCASSPMGLAGRGSYNEQFFGPGTRLTVL.

The V gene is TRBV19, the J gene TRBJ2-5; 7 positions agree with TRBD1. The CDR3 is 14 residues long. V shed 3 bases, J shed 13 bases, and the junction held 14 bases outside the gene matches. CDR1 and CDR2 (germline): LNHDA, SQIVND (reference sequence). The CDR3 DNA sequence: TGTGCCAGTAGTATCGAGCAGGGGGTGTCCCAGCCGTACTTC. It specifies CASSIEQGVSQPYF.

J is TRBJ1-4 and V is TRBV6-5, with TRBD1 as a possible D gene (5 bases). Trimming took 2 bases from V and 5 from J, leaving 9 bases between them. This CDR3 spans 14 amino acids. In germline, CDR1 is MNHEY, CDR2 SVGAGI. The CDR3 DNA reads TGTGCCAGCAGTTACCGGGGGGGAAATGAAAAACTGTTTTTT. Protein: CASSYRGGNEKLFF.

Only one count was recorded for this clone. V and J are TRBV10-2 and TRBJ1-6; D is undetermined. There are 13 residues in the CDR3. Germline V gene lookup returns CDR1 WSHSY and CDR2 SAAADI. V lost 8 bases to trimming and J lost 0 bases, with 5 bases between them. This chain's CDR3 is CASFGSYNSPLHF. For the CDR3, the DNA is TGCGCCAGCTTCGGCTCCTATAATTCACCCCTCCACTTT.

V usage is TRBV5-3 and J usage is TRBJ1-1; D is perhaps TRBD1 (5 bases). TRBV5-3 belongs to the ORF category, with a function that is uncertain. The ends were cut back, 2 bases at V and 6 bases at J, with 14 bases in the middle. The CDR3 length is 14 residues. CDR3 coding DNA: TGTGCCAGAAGCTTCTATCAGGGTACCCCTGAAGCTTTCTTT. It is translated as CARSFYQGTPEAFF.

V and J are TRBV7-2 and TRBJ2-3, with D possibly matching TRBD1 (6 bases). The CDR3 has 18 amino acids. Germline CDR1 and CDR2: SGHTA and FQGNSA. Trimming took off 1 base at V and 6 bases at J, with 23 bases between the two ends. As DNA, the CDR3 is TGTGCCAGCAGCTTAGGAGGGGCCCAGGGGCCCTCACAGGATACGCAGTATTTT. Residues: CASSLGGAQGPSQDTQYF.

The rearrangement joins TRBV5-4 to TRBJ2-5, with D possibly matching TRBD2 (5 bases). Trimming took 0 bases from V and 1 from J, leaving 13 bases between them. From germline, CDR1 is SGHNT and CDR2 YYREEE (reference sequence). This CDR3 comprises 16 residues. The CDR3 coding sequence is TGTGCCAGCAGCTTGGTCGGGAAGGGCATCCAAGAGACCCAGTACTTC. Translated: CASSLVGKGIQETQYF.

The gene calls are TRBV21-1 and TRBJ2-7; TRBD2, the table's D call, was not compared with the DNA. TRBV21-1 is recorded as a pseudogene. This CDR3 is 17 amino acids long. The CDR3 spells CASTPARRGGAVYEQYF. CDR3 coding DNA: TGTGCCAGCACCCCAGCGAGAAGGGGGGGGGCGGTCTACGAGCAGTACTTC.